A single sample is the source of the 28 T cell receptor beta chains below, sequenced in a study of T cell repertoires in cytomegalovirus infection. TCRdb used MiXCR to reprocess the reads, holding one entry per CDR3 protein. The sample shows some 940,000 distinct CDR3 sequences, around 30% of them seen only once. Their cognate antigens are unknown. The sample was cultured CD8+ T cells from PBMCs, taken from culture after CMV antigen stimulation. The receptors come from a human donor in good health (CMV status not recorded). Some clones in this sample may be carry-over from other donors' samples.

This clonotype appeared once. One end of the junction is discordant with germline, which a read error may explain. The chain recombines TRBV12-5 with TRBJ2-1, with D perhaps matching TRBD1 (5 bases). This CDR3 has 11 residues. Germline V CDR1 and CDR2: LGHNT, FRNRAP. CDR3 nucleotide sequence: TGTGTTAGTGGTCAGGGCACTGAGCAGTTCTTC. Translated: CVSGQGTEQFF.

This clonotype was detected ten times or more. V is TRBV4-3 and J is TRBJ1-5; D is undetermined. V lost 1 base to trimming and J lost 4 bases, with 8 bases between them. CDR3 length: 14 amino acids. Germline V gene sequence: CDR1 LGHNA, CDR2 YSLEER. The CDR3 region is CASSQGVRNQPQHF. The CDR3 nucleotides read TGCGCCAGCAGCCAAGGGGTGAGGAATCAGCCCCAGCATTTT.

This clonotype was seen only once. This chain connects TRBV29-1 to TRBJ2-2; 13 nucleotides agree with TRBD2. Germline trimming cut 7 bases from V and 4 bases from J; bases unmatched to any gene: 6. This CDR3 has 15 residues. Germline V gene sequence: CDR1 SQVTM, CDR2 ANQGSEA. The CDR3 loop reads CSGTSGGAATGELFF. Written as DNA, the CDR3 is TGCAGCGGAACTAGCGGGGGGGCCGCCACCGGGGAGCTGTTTTTT.

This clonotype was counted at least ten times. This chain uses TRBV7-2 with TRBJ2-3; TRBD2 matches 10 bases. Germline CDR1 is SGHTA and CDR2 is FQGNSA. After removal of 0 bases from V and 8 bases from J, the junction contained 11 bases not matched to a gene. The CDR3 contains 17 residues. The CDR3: CASSLATSGGAVGTQYF. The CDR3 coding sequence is TGTGCCAGCAGCTTAGCGACAAGCGGGGGGGCCGTCGGTACGCAGTATTTT.

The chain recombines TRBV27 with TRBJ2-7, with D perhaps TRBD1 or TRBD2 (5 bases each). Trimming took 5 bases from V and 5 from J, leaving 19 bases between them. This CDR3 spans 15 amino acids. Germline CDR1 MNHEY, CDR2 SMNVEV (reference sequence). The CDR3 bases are TGTGCCAGCAGTCTTCTTGGGGACGGAGGTAACGAGCAGTACTTC. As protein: CASSLLGDGGNEQYF.

The CDR3 DNA reads as TGCAGTGCTAGAGATTCTAAACAGGGGACCGGGGAGCTGTTTTTT. It specifies CSARDSKQGTGELFF. The chain uses TRBV20-1 and TRBJ2-2; the match to TRBD1 covers 7 bases. The trim removed 0 bases at V and 5 bases at J, leaving 6 bases unmatched. This CDR3 has 15 residues. Germline assignment: CDR1 DFQATT and CDR2 SNEGSKA (reference sequence).

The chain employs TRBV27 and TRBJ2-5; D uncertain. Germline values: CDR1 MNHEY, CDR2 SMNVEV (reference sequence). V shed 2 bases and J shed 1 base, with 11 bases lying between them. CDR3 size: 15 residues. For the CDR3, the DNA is TGTGCCAGCAGTTTAACATCTAGAGCCCAAGAGACCCAGTACTTC. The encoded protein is CASSLTSRAQETQYF.

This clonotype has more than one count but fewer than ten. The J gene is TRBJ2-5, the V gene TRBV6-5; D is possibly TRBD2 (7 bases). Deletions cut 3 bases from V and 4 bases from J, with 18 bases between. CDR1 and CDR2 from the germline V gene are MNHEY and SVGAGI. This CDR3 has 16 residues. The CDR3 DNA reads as TGTGCCAGCAGTTATGGGGGGGGGGCCTTGGGAGAGACCCAGTACTTC. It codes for CASSYGGGALGETQYF.

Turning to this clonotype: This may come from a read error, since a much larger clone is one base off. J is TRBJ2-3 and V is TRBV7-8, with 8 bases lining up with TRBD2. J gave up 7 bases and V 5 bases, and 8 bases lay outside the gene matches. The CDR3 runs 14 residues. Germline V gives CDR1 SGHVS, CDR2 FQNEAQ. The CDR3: CASSLGLDTNTQYF. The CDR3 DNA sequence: TGTGCCAGCAGCCTGGGACTAGATACAAATACGCAGTATTTT. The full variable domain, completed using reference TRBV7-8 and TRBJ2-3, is GAGVSQSPRYKVAKRGQDVALRCDPISGHVSLFWYQQALGQGPEFLTYFQNEAQLDKSGLPSDRFFAERPEGSVSTLKIQRTQQEDSAVYLCASSLGLDTNTQYFGPGTRLTVL.

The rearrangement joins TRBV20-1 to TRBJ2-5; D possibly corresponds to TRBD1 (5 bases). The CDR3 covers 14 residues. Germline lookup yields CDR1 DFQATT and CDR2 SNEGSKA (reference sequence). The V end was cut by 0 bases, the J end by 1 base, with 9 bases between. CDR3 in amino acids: CSAREGLIQETQYF. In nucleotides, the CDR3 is TGCAGTGCTAGAGAGGGGCTTATCCAAGAGACCCAGTACTTC.

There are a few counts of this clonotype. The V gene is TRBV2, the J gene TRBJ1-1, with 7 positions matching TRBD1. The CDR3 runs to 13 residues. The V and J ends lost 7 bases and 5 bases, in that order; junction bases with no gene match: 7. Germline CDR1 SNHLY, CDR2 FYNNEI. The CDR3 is CASTPTGATEAFF. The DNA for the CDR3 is TGTGCCAGCACTCCAACAGGGGCTACTGAAGCTTTCTTT.

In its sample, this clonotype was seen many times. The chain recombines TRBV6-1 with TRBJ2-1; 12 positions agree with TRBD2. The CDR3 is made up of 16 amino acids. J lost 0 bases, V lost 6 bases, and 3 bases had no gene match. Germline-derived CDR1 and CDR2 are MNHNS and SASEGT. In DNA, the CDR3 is TGTGCCAGCAGGCTAGCGGGGGGGCCCTCCTACAATGAGCAGTTCTTC. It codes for CASRLAGGPSYNEQFF.

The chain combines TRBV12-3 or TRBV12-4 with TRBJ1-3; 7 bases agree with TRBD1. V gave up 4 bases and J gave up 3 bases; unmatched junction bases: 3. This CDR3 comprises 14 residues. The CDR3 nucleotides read TGTGCCAGCAGTTATCAGGGGGTTGGAAACACCATATATTTT. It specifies CASSYQGVGNTIYF.

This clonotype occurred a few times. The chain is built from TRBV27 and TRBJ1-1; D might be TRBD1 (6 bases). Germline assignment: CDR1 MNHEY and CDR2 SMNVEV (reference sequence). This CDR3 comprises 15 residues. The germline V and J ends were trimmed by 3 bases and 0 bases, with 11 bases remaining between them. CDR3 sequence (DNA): TGTGCCAGCAGTTTTCGTTGGGACATGAACACTGAAGCTTTCTTT. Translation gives CASSFRWDMNTEAFF.

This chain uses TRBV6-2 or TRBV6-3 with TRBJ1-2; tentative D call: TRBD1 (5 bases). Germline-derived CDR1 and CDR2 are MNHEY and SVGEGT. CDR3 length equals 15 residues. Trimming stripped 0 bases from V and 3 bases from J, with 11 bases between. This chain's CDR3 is CASSYSAGTHYGYTF. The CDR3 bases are TGTGCCAGCAGTTACTCGGCGGGGACTCACTATGGCTACACCTTC.

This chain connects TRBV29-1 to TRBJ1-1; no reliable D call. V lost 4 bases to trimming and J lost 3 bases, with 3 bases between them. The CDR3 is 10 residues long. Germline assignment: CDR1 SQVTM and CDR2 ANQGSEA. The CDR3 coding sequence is TGCAGCGTTGGAGACACTGAAGCTTTCTTT. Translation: CSVGDTEAFF. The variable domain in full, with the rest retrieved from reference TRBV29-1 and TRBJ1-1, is SAVISQKPSRDICQRGTSLTIQCQVDSQVTMMFWYRQQPGQSLTLIATANQGSEATYESGFVIDKFPISRPNLTFSTLTVSNMSPEDSSIYLCSVGDTEAFFGQGTRLTVV.

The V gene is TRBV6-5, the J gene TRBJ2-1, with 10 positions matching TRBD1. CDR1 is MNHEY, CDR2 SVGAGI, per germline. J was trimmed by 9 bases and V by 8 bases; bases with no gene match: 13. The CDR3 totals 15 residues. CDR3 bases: TGTGCCAGCTATCCCGGGACAGGGGCCCGGCGTGAGCAGTTCTTC. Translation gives CASYPGTGARREQFF.

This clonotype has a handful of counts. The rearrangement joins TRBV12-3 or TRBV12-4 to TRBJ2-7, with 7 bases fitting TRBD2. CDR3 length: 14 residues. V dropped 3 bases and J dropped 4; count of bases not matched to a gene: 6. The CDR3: CASSFGGSHYEQYV. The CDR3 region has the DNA TGTGCCAGCAGTTTCGGGGGGTCCCATTACGAGCAGTACGTC.

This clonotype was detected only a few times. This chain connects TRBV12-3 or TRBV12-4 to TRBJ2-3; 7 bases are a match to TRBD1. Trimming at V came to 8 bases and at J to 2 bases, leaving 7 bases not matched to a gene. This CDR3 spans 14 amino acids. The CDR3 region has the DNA TGTGCCAGCGGGGGACAGAAGATCACAGATACGCAGTATTTT. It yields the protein CASGGQKITDTQYF.

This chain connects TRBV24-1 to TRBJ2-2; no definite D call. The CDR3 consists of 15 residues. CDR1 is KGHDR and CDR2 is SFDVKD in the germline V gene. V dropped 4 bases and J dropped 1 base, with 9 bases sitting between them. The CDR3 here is CATSDPGQNTGELFF. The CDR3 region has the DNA TGTGCCACCAGTGACCCGGGCCAGAACACCGGGGAGCTGTTTTTT.

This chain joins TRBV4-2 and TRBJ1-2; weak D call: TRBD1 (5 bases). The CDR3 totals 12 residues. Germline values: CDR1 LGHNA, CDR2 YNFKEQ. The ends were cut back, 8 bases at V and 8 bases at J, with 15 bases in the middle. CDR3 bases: TGTGCCAGCTACGGGGGGACGGAGGGCTACACCTTC. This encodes CASYGGTEGYTF.

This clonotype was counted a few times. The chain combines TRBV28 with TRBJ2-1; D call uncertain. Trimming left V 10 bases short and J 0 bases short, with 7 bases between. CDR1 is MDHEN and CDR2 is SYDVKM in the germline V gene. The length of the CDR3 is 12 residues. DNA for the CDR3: TGTGCCACCTGGCACTCCTACAATGAGCAGTTCTTC. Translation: CATWHSYNEQFF. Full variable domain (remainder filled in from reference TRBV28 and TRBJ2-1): DVKVTQSSRYLVKRTGEKVFLECVQDMDHENMFWYRQDPGLGLRLIYFSYDVKMKEKGDIPEGYSVSREKKERFSLILESASTNQTSMYLCATWHSYNEQFFGPGTRLTVL.

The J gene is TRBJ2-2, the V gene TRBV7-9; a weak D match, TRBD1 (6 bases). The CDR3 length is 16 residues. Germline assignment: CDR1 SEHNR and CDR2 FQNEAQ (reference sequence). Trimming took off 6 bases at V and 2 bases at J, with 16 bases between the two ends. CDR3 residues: CASSSVGDINTGELFF. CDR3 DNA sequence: TGTGCCAGCAGTTCGGTCGGGGACATCAACACCGGGGAGCTGTTTTTT.

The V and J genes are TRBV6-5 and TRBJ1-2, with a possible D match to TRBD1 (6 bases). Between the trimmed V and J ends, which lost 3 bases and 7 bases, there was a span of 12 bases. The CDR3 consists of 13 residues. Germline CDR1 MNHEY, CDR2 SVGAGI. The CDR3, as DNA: TGTGCCAGCAGTTATGCCTCCAGGGGTGGCTACACCTTC. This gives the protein CASSYASRGGYTF.

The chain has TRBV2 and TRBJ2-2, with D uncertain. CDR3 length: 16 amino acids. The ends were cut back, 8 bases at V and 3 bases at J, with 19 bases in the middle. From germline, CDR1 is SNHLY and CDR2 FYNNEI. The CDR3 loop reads CASVGFGRMDTGELFF. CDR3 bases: TGTGCCAGCGTGGGGTTCGGTCGGATGGACACCGGGGAGCTGTTTTTT.

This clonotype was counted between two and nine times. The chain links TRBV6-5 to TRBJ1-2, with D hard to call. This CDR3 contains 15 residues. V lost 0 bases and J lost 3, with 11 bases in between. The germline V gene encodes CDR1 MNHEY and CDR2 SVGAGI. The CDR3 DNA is TGTGCCAGCAGTTACTCGAATTCTCTACACTATGGCTACACCTTC. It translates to CASSYSNSLHYGYTF.

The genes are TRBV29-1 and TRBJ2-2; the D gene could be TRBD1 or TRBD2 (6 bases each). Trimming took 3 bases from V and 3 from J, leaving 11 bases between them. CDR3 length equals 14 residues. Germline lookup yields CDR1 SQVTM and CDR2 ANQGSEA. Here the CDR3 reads CSVDRGQDTGELFF. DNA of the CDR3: TGCAGCGTTGATCGGGGGCAGGACACCGGGGAGCTGTTTTTT.

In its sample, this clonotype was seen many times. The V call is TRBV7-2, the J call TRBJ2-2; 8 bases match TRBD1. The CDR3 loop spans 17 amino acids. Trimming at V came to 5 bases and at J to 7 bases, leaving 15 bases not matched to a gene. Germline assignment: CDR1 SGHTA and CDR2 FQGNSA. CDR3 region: CASSLSGGQVFVGELFF. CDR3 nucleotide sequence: TGTGCCAGCAGCCTAAGTGGGGGACAGGTATTCGTCGGGGAGCTGTTTTTT.